Below, one T cell receptor (beta chain) is given with its context. The sample is drawn from a study of blood T cell repertoires in COVID-19. Libraries were prepared by immunoSEQ multiplex PCR; TCRdb keeps only in-frame clonotypes and omits some of them. The data hold 200,000 to 250,000 clones, with under 90% observed a single time. CDR3 length: 15 amino acids. The germline V gene encodes CDR1 SGDLS and CDR2 YYNGEE. Trimming pared 3 bases from V and 0 bases from J, leaving 11 bases between. This rearrangement joins TRBV9 to TRBJ2-3, with a possible D match to TRBD2 (6 bases). The receptor was isolated from a man in his forties or fifties with acute or convalescent COVID-19. The specimen sequenced was peripheral blood. The DNA for the CDR3 is TGTGCCAGCAGCGCCGGGGGACTTAGCACAGATACGCAGTATTTT. This sequence encodes CASSAGGLSTDTQYF.